A selection of T cell receptor beta chains follows, all from one sample in a study of T cells in Graves' hyperthyroidism and ophthalmopathy. TCRdb independently ran MiXCR on the multiplex PCR reads; one entry per CDR3 protein. Among 350,000 or so distinct CDR3 sequences listed, roughly a sixth were seen once. Sequenced input: blood. The receptor set was obtained from a woman aged 30 to 39 with Graves' hyperthyroidism that later progressed to Graves' ophthalmopathy. Both conserved end residues are part of each CDR3. D genes are given only for firm matches. Rows may omit the clone size; those that give it use once, few, many or a size class.

abundance: .; len: 16; d_gene: TRBD2; j_gene: TRBJ2-3; v_gene: TRBV14; CDR3aa: CASSAIAGVTTDTQYF; CDR3nt: TGTGCCAGCAGCGCGATAGCGGGGGTTACCACAGATACGCAGTATTTT
abundance: many; len: 13; d_gene: .; j_gene: TRBJ1-2; v_gene: TRBV20-1; CDR3aa: CSARVATDYGYTF; CDR3nt: TGCAGTGCTAGAGTGGCAACCGACTATGGCTACACCTTC
abundance: .; len: 14; d_gene: TRBD2; j_gene: TRBJ2-7; v_gene: TRBV29-1; CDR3aa: CSVEGRSGVHEQYF; CDR3nt: TGCAGCGTTGAAGGGCGGAGCGGGGTCCACGAGCAGTACTTC
abundance: .; len: 18; d_gene: TRBD2; j_gene: TRBJ2-5; v_gene: TRBV9; CDR3aa: CASSVGTSGRIRQETQYF; CDR3nt: TGTGCCAGCAGCGTAGGGACTAGCGGGAGAATTAGGCAAGAGACCCAGTACTTC
abundance: few; len: 16; d_gene: TRBD1; j_gene: TRBJ2-6; v_gene: TRBV30; CDR3aa: CAWSIGQGSGANVLTF; CDR3nt: TGTGCCTGGAGTATCGGACAGGGCTCTGGGGCCAACGTCCTGACTTTC
abundance: many; len: 14; d_gene: .; j_gene: TRBJ1-6; v_gene: TRBV28; CDR3aa: CASRKGTGRSPLHF; CDR3nt: TGTGCCAGCAGAAAAGGGACGGGGCGTTCACCCCTCCACTTT
abundance: many; len: 15; d_gene: .; j_gene: TRBJ2-6; v_gene: TRBV9; CDR3aa: CASSVDQAGANVLTF; CDR3nt: TGTGCCAGCAGCGTAGACCAGGCCGGGGCCAACGTCCTGACTTTC
abundance: many; len: 16; d_gene: TRBD1; j_gene: TRBJ1-3; v_gene: TRBV12-3/TRBV12-4; CDR3aa: CASSGTGGFSGNTIYF; CDR3nt: TGTGCCAGCAGCGGGACAGGGGGTTTCTCTGGAAACACCATATATTTT
abundance: many; len: 17; d_gene: .; j_gene: TRBJ1-6; v_gene: TRBV28; CDR3aa: CASRALTVSSYNSPLHF; CDR3nt: TGTGCCAGCAGAGCGTTAACAGTCAGCTCCTATAATTCACCCCTCCACTTT
abundance: many; len: 16; d_gene: .; j_gene: TRBJ2-2; v_gene: TRBV12-5; CDR3aa: CASGLVAGGRTGELFF; CDR3nt: TGTGCTAGTGGTTTGGTCGCAGGTGGGAGAACCGGGGAGCTGTTTTTT
abundance: few; len: 13; d_gene: .; j_gene: TRBJ2-1; v_gene: TRBV4-1; CDR3aa: CASSQGIRDFKFF; CDR3nt: TGCGCCAGCAGCCAAGGCATCCGGGACTTCAAGTTCTTC
abundance: .; len: 15; d_gene: .; j_gene: TRBJ2-1; v_gene: TRBV10-2; CDR3aa: CASRDRQPGNNEQFF; CDR3nt: TGCGCCAGCAGGGACCGACAACCGGGAAACAATGAGCAGTTCTTC
abundance: once; len: 16; d_gene: TRBD2; j_gene: TRBJ2-3; v_gene: TRBV6-9; CDR3aa: CASSFPLGTIRGTQYF; CDR3nt: TGTGCCAGCAGTTTCCCCCTAGGGACTATTAGGGGTACGCAGTATTTT
abundance: many; len: 14; d_gene: .; j_gene: TRBJ2-3; v_gene: TRBV12-3/TRBV12-4; CDR3aa: CASSLPLVIDTQYF; CDR3nt: TGTGCCAGCAGTTTACCTCTAGTGATAGATACGCAGTATTTT
abundance: many; len: 16; d_gene: .; j_gene: TRBJ2-7; v_gene: TRBV28; CDR3aa: CASSLGLEPGTYEQYF; CDR3nt: TGTGCCAGCAGTTTAGGTCTTGAACCTGGCACCTACGAGCAGTACTTC
abundance: .; len: 18; d_gene: TRBD1; j_gene: TRBJ2-7; v_gene: TRBV28; CDR3aa: CASSRVPGQGTGQTGQYF; CDR3nt: TGTGCCAGCAGTCGCGTCCCGGGACAGGGTACAGGTCAGACGGGGCAGTACTTC
abundance: .; len: 13; d_gene: .; j_gene: TRBJ1-1; v_gene: TRBV27; CDR3aa: CASSLHTSYEAFF; CDR3nt: TGTGCCAGCAGTTTACATACAAGCTATGAAGCTTTCTTT
abundance: once; len: 17; d_gene: TRBD2; j_gene: TRBJ2-1; v_gene: TRBV27; CDR3aa: CASSLGGVGDPYNEQFF; CDR3nt: TGTGCCAGCAGTTTAGGGGGGGTGGGAGACCCCTACAATGAGCAGTTCTTC
abundance: .; len: 18; d_gene: TRBD2; j_gene: TRBJ2-5; v_gene: TRBV12-3/TRBV12-4; CDR3aa: CASSSRVSGRGFQETQYF; CDR3nt: TGTGCCAGCAGCTCCAGAGTTAGCGGGAGGGGTTTCCAAGAGACCCAGTACTTC
abundance: many; len: 14; d_gene: .; j_gene: TRBJ2-7; v_gene: TRBV20-1; CDR3aa: CSAREGPGDNEQYF; CDR3nt: TGCAGTGCTAGAGAAGGGCCAGGGGACAACGAGCAGTACTTC
abundance: many; len: 13; d_gene: TRBD1; j_gene: TRBJ1-1; v_gene: TRBV2; CDR3aa: CASRRRTGNEAFF; CDR3nt: TGTGCCAGCAGGAGAAGGACAGGCAATGAAGCTTTCTTT
abundance: .; len: 19; d_gene: TRBD1; j_gene: TRBJ2-1; v_gene: TRBV9; CDR3aa: CASSNPVTGGSGGGNEQFF; CDR3nt: TGTGCCAGCAGTAACCCGGTGACAGGAGGGTCAGGGGGCGGCAATGAGCAGTTCTTC
abundance: .; len: 14; d_gene: .; j_gene: TRBJ2-2; v_gene: TRBV2; CDR3aa: CASRSLGNTGELFF; CDR3nt: TGTGCCAGCAGGAGCCTGGGTAACACCGGGGAGCTGTTTTTT
abundance: many; len: 16; d_gene: .; j_gene: TRBJ2-3; v_gene: TRBV3-1; CDR3aa: CASSRQWLVDSDTQYF; CDR3nt: TGTGCCAGCAGCCGCCAATGGCTAGTAGATTCAGATACGCAGTATTTT
abundance: few; len: 17; d_gene: .; j_gene: TRBJ1-3; v_gene: TRBV4-1; CDR3aa: CASSRISLGGSGNTIYF; CDR3nt: TGCGCCAGCAGCCGCATCTCTCTTGGAGGGTCCGGAAACACCATATATTTT
abundance: many; len: 13; d_gene: .; j_gene: TRBJ1-5; v_gene: TRBV19; CDR3aa: CASSPIGGQPQHF; CDR3nt: TGTGCCAGTAGCCCCATTGGTGGTCAGCCCCAGCATTTT
abundance: few; len: 15; d_gene: TRBD1; j_gene: TRBJ2-4; v_gene: TRBV19; CDR3aa: CASRETGAAKNIQYF; CDR3nt: TGTGCCAGTAGAGAGACAGGGGCCGCCAAAAACATTCAGTACTTC
abundance: many; len: 12; d_gene: .; j_gene: TRBJ1-1; v_gene: TRBV2; CDR3aa: CASKSEDPEAFF; CDR3nt: TGTGCCAGCAAGTCCGAGGACCCTGAAGCTTTCTTT
abundance: many; len: 18; d_gene: TRBD1; j_gene: TRBJ2-1; v_gene: TRBV28; CDR3aa: CASRSRDRGMSPYNEQFF; CDR3nt: TGTGCCAGCAGATCCCGGGACAGGGGGATGTCTCCCTACAATGAGCAGTTCTTC
abundance: many; len: 14; d_gene: .; j_gene: TRBJ1-3; v_gene: TRBV20-1; CDR3aa: CSAADSISGNTIYF; CDR3nt: TGCAGTGCAGCGGACAGCATCTCTGGAAACACCATATATTTT
abundance: .; len: 17; d_gene: TRBD1; j_gene: TRBJ1-2; v_gene: TRBV9; CDR3aa: CASSVHPQGARGYGYTF; CDR3nt: TGTGCCAGCAGCGTACACCCGCAGGGGGCGCGGGGTTATGGCTACACCTTC
abundance: many; len: 14; d_gene: .; j_gene: TRBJ2-5; v_gene: TRBV29-1; CDR3aa: CSVVDISVQETQYF; CDR3nt: TGCAGCGTTGTAGATATCAGTGTACAAGAGACCCAGTACTTC
abundance: few; len: 16; d_gene: TRBD2; j_gene: TRBJ2-3; v_gene: TRBV29-1; CDR3aa: CSVQGTSGRGGDTQYF; CDR3nt: TGCAGCGTCCAAGGGACTAGCGGGAGGGGGGGGGATACGCAGTATTTT
abundance: many; len: 14; d_gene: .; j_gene: TRBJ1-2; v_gene: TRBV5-1; CDR3aa: CASSLGFLTDGYTF; CDR3nt: TGCGCCAGCAGCTTGGGCTTTCTGACGGATGGCTACACCTTC
abundance: many; len: 15; d_gene: .; j_gene: TRBJ1-1; v_gene: TRBV9; CDR3aa: CASSVGPGRNTEAFF; CDR3nt: TGTGCCAGCAGCGTAGGGCCGGGGAGGAACACTGAAGCTTTCTTT
abundance: few; len: 15; d_gene: .; j_gene: TRBJ2-7; v_gene: TRBV4-1; CDR3aa: CASSHPSTRTYEQYF; CDR3nt: TGCGCCAGCAGCCACCCTTCGACAAGAACCTACGAGCAGTACTTC
abundance: many; len: 15; d_gene: .; j_gene: TRBJ1-1; v_gene: TRBV28; CDR3aa: CASSSWDHGNTEAFF; CDR3nt: TGTGCCAGCAGTTCATGGGACCACGGGAACACTGAAGCTTTCTTT
abundance: many; len: 14; d_gene: .; j_gene: TRBJ2-7; v_gene: TRBV6-5; CDR3aa: CASSYEGRSYEQYF; CDR3nt: TGTGCCAGCAGTTACGAGGGGAGAAGCTACGAGCAGTACTTC
abundance: many; len: 14; d_gene: .; j_gene: TRBJ2-5; v_gene: TRBV15; CDR3aa: CATSRDGGRGTQYF; CDR3nt: TGTGCCACCAGCAGAGATGGGGGGCGCGGGACCCAGTACTTC
abundance: many; len: 15; d_gene: TRBD1; j_gene: TRBJ2-7; v_gene: TRBV28; CDR3aa: CASSSPGQGVGEQYF; CDR3nt: TGTGCCAGCAGCTCCCCGGGACAGGGGGTGGGTGAGCAGTACTTC
abundance: many; len: 11; d_gene: .; j_gene: TRBJ2-7; v_gene: TRBV20-1; CDR3aa: CSASVLREQYF; CDR3nt: TGCAGTGCTAGTGTCCTCCGCGAGCAGTACTTC
abundance: many; len: 14; d_gene: .; j_gene: TRBJ1-5; v_gene: TRBV2; CDR3aa: CASGRVRDHQPQHF; CDR3nt: TGTGCCAGCGGTAGGGTTAGGGACCATCAGCCCCAGCATTTT